This TCR beta chain originates from a study of beta chain features in type 1 diabetes. Across the whole study: Age, gender and cell yields were similar between patients and healthy donors. Sorted cells examined across all samples numbered 85 million to 130 million.

Expressed TCRB transcripts were sequenced, since all the RNA that had been isolated was reverse transcribed. Data came from immunoSEQ multiplex PCR; TCRdb stores just in-frame clones and leaves some out. The sample has 430,000 or so clones; 11% are singletons. The CDR3 contains 18 residues. In germline, CDR1 is SNHLY, CDR2 FYNNEI. Trimming cost V 5 bases and J 0 bases; bases outside gene matches: 9. The gene calls are TRBV2 and TRBJ2-6, with 8 bases fitting TRBD2. Source material: naive CD4+ T cells from blood. The receptor comes from a woman younger than 30 in good health. CDR3 sequence (DNA): TGTGCCAGCAGTAGACTGGCGGGAGGCTCCTCTGGGGCCAACGTCCTGACTTTC. Translated, it gives CASSRLAGGSSGANVLTF.